Shown below are 30 T cell receptor beta chains from a single sample sequenced in a study of T-cell reconstitution after alpha-beta-depleted transplantation in children. For TCRbeta, the library was prepared with unique molecular identifiers. TCRdb used MiXCR to reprocess the PCR reads, holding one entry per CDR3 protein. The sample holds about 230,000 distinct CDR3 sequences; around 9.9% are singletons and the top ten take 28%. Sequenced here: PBMCs, sampled before TCRalphabeta/CD19-depleted stem cell transplant. All receptors derive from a child less than two years old with acute myeloid leukemia, due to receive a stem cell transplant.

On this clonotype itself: A single base separates this from a much larger clone, so it may be a read error. The V gene is TRBV12-2, the J gene TRBJ1-6. TRBV12-2 is reported as a pseudogene. The CDR3 is made up of 17 amino acids. CDR3 region: CASRPGGVGSYNSPLHF. The CDR3 DNA follows: TGTGCAAGTCGCCCAGGAGGGGTAGGCTCCTATAATTCACCCCTCCACTTT.

V is TRBV30 and J is TRBJ2-7; D may match TRBD1 or TRBD2 (5 bases each). Germline-derived CDR1 and CDR2 are GTSNPN and SVGIG (reference sequence). Trimming took 0 bases from V and 5 from J, leaving 11 bases between them. This CDR3 is built from 13 residues. CDR3 in amino acids: CAWSVPRDDEQYF. The CDR3, as DNA: TGTGCCTGGAGTGTACCCAGGGACGACGAGCAGTACTTC.

The chain recombines TRBV28 with TRBJ2-2, with 10 bases identical to TRBD2. This CDR3 region has 18 residues. CDR1 is MDHEN, CDR2 SYDVKM, per germline. Trimming removed 6 bases from V and 1 base from J; junction bases left unmatched: 11. CDR3 in amino acids: CASRPLWRTSGNTGELFF. The CDR3 nucleotides read TGTGCCAGCAGACCATTGTGGCGGACTAGCGGGAACACCGGGGAGCTGTTTTTT.

This clonotype was found many times. The genes are TRBV20-1 and TRBJ2-7, with 9 nucleotides matching TRBD2. Germline V gene sequence: CDR1 DFQATT, CDR2 SNEGSKA (reference sequence). Trimming cost V 6 bases and J 1 base; bases outside gene matches: 4. The CDR3 contains 13 residues. DNA of the CDR3: TGCAGTGCGAAGACTAGCGGTTCCTACGAGCAGTACTTC. This translates into CSAKTSGSYEQYF.

On this clonotype: Possible read error: a much larger clone is one base away. This chain uses TRBV5-1 with TRBJ1-5, with D perhaps TRBD1 (5 bases). The CDR3 runs 13 residues. Per the germline V gene, CDR1 is SGHRS and CDR2 is YFSETQ. The CDR3, as DNA: TGCGCCAGCAGCTTCCAGGGCAATCGGCCCCAGCATTTT. It specifies CASSFQGNRPQHF.

This clonotype was recorded at least ten times. The chain recombines TRBV5-1 with TRBJ2-7, with D perhaps matching TRBD1 (5 bases). The CDR3 runs 14 residues. V was pared by 0 bases and J by 5 bases, with 12 bases between. Germline V gives CDR1 SGHRS, CDR2 YFSETQ. The CDR3 region is CASSLGRVINEQYF. CDR3 nucleotides: TGCGCCAGCAGCTTGGGCAGGGTCATTAACGAGCAGTACTTC.

As for this clonotype: Being one base from a much bigger clone, this may be a read error. This rearrangement joins TRBV20-1 to TRBJ1-2; no definite D call. Germline V CDR1 and CDR2: DFQATT, SNEGSKA (reference sequence). The CDR3 contains 13 residues. The DNA for the CDR3 is TGCAGTGCTACCCAAGCAACCCGCTATGTCTACACCTTC. Protein product: CSATQATRYVYTF.

Only a few counts were recorded for this clonotype. The chain joins TRBV3-1 to TRBJ1-1; no definite D call. Trimming removed 3 bases from V and 4 bases from J, with 24 bases in between. This CDR3 has 18 amino acids. Germline lookup yields CDR1 LGHDT and CDR2 YNNKEL (reference sequence). Here the CDR3 reads CASSHGVIWAPTGTEAFF. CDR3 bases: TGTGCCAGCAGCCACGGCGTTATTTGGGCACCAACCGGCACTGAAGCTTTCTTT.

As concerns this clonotype: An end of the junction differs from the germline gene, which may be a read error. The chain recombines TRBV20-1 with TRBJ2-2, with a possible D match to TRBD1 (6 bases). Germline CDR1 and CDR2: DFQATT and SNEGSKA (reference sequence). CDR3 length: 15 residues. CDR3 sequence (DNA): TGCTGTGCTAGAGATCGAGTCAGGGGCACCGGGGAGCTGTTTTTT. This translates into CCARDRVRGTGELFF.

The chain recombines TRBV9 with TRBJ2-1; 11 bases map to TRBD2. CDR3 length equals 14 residues. The V segment lost 4 bases and the J segment 5 bases; nucleotides outside the gene matches: 2. The germline V gene encodes CDR1 SGDLS and CDR2 YYNGEE. CDR3 residues: CASSFSGGDNEQFF. The CDR3 DNA sequence: TGTGCCAGCAGCTTTAGCGGGGGGGACAATGAGCAGTTCTTC.

This clonotype showed up many times. CDR3 amino acids: CASRDTDTQYF. DNA for the CDR3: TGTGCCAGCAGGGACACAGATACGCAGTATTTT. The genes are TRBV12-3 or TRBV12-4 and TRBJ2-3, with D unclear. V dropped 6 bases and J dropped 2 bases, with 3 bases sitting between them. The CDR3 runs to 11 residues.

This clonotype has a count of ten or more. The rearrangement links TRBV5-4 to TRBJ2-1, with 14 bases lining up with TRBD2. The CDR3 runs 15 residues. After removal of 6 bases from V and 11 bases from J, the junction contained 10 bases not matched to a gene. CDR1 and CDR2 from the germline V gene are SGHNT and YYREEE (reference sequence). DNA of the CDR3: TGTGCCAGCACCCAAGCCGGGACTAGCGGGAGTAAGCAGTTCTTC. It is translated as CASTQAGTSGSKQFF.

Concerning this clonotype itself: A much larger clone differs from this one at a single base, so this may be a read error. The rearrangement joins TRBV24-1 to TRBJ1-2, with TRBD1 identical over 9 bases. Looked up from germline, CDR1 is KGHDR and CDR2 is SFDVKD. This CDR3 comprises 15 residues. CDR3 DNA: TGTGCCACCAGTGACCCCGGGACAGGGAACTATGGCTACCCCTTC. Translation: CATSDPGTGNYGYPF.

This clonotype was recorded at least ten times. This chain uses TRBV20-1 with TRBJ2-1; 16 nucleotides align to TRBD2. The germline CDR1 and CDR2 sequences are DFQATT and SNEGSKA (reference sequence). Trimming took 0 bases from V and 2 from J; bases not matched to a gene: 4. This CDR3 has 18 residues. CDR3 amino acids: CSARDPGTSGRAYNEQFF. CDR3 bases: TGCAGTGCTAGAGATCCCGGGACTAGCGGGAGGGCCTACAATGAGCAGTTCTTC.

This clonotype was observed many times. This rearrangement joins TRBV20-1 to TRBJ2-7; 10 nucleotides align to TRBD2. From germline, CDR1 is DFQATT and CDR2 SNEGSKA (reference sequence). This CDR3 is built from 13 residues. Losses at the gene ends were 4 bases for V and 3 bases for J; bases not matched to a gene: 3. CDR3 bases: TGCAGTGCTACCGGACTAGCGGACTACGAGCAGTACTTC. Protein product: CSATGLADYEQYF.

This clonotype showed up many times. This chain uses TRBV27 with TRBJ1-1, with D perhaps TRBD1 (6 bases). Germline values: CDR1 MNHEY, CDR2 SMNVEV (reference sequence). Trimming removed 4 bases from V and 10 bases from J, with 19 bases in between. This CDR3 region has 14 residues. The CDR3 here is CASSWRETGFVAFF. The CDR3 coding sequence is TGTGCCAGCAGTTGGAGAGAGACAGGCTTTGTAGCTTTCTTT.

This clonotype was recorded at least ten times. CDR3 in DNA: TGTGCCAGCAGCCAAGGGCGGGGGGGCAATGAGCAGTTCTTC. It specifies CASSQGRGGNEQFF. This sequence joins TRBV3-1 and TRBJ2-1; 9 bases align to TRBD2. The CDR3 loop spans 14 amino acids. Germline lookup yields CDR1 LGHDT and CDR2 YNNKEL (reference sequence). Trimming cost V 1 base and J 6 bases; bases outside gene matches: 1.

This clonotype was counted many times. The chain combines TRBV11-2 with TRBJ1-1, with TRBD1 matching 8 bases. Trimming took 5 bases from V and 1 from J; bases not matched to a gene: 3. The CDR3 contains 14 residues. Germline CDR1 reads SGHAT; CDR2 reads FQNNGV. The CDR3 region is CASSHGQGNTEAFF. In nucleotides, the CDR3 is TGTGCCAGCAGCCATGGACAGGGGAACACTGAAGCTTTCTTT.

This clonotype has a count of ten or more. The V call is TRBV14, the J call TRBJ2-1, with TRBD2 matching over 13 bases. The CDR3 length is 15 residues. The V gene's germline CDR1 is SGHDN and CDR2 FVKESK. Trimming at V came to 4 bases and at J to 7 bases, leaving 4 bases not matched to a gene. The CDR3 region is CASSRGLAGYNEQFF. Written as DNA, the CDR3 is TGTGCCAGCAGCCGGGGACTAGCGGGGTATAATGAGCAGTTCTTC.

This clonotype came up many times. The genes are TRBV11-3 and TRBJ2-2; 9 positions agree with TRBD2. The CDR3 is 16 residues long. Germline CDR1 is SGHNT and CDR2 is YENEEA. With V trimmed by 3 bases and J by 5 bases, 7 bases remained unmatched. The CDR3 sequence is CASSFGGLAGTGELFF. The CDR3 bases are TGTGCCAGCAGCTTTGGGGGACTAGCAGGGACCGGGGAGCTGTTTTTT.

This clonotype was recorded at least ten times. This rearrangement joins TRBV20-1 to TRBJ2-3; possibly TRBD1 or TRBD2 for D (5 bases each). This CDR3 region has 15 residues. Germline-derived CDR1 and CDR2 are DFQATT and SNEGSKA (reference sequence). V lost 1 base and J lost 4, with 15 bases in between. The DNA for the CDR3 is TGCAGTGCTAGAGGGGGGACGGCAAGTCCAGATACGCAGTATTTT. Its protein product is CSARGGTASPDTQYF.

There are many counts of this clonotype. This rearrangement joins TRBV12-3 or TRBV12-4 to TRBJ2-7; 9 bases match TRBD1. The V and J ends lost 5 bases and 8 bases, in that order; junction bases with no gene match: 13. CDR3 length: 15 amino acids. This CDR3 reads CASSISGTGPSQQYF. CDR3 bases: TGTGCCAGCAGTATATCCGGGACAGGGCCATCCCAGCAGTACTTC.

The chain has TRBV7-8 and TRBJ2-1, with 9 bases matching TRBD2. The trim removed 7 bases at V and 8 bases at J, leaving 9 bases unmatched. This CDR3 is built from 14 residues. Germline assignment: CDR1 SGHVS and CDR2 FQNEAQ. The CDR3: CASTMLAGPYEQFF. DNA for the CDR3: TGTGCCAGCACCATGCTAGCGGGACCCTATGAGCAGTTCTTC.

This clonotype occurred many times. The chain links TRBV20-1 to TRBJ2-7; maybe TRBD1 (7 bases). Germline V gene sequence: CDR1 DFQATT, CDR2 SNEGSKA (reference sequence). The CDR3 spans 13 residues. V was trimmed by 4 bases and J by 2 bases, leaving 12 bases between them. CDR3 amino acids: CSATQGGPYEQYF. The CDR3 coding sequence is TGCAGTGCTACGCAGGGGGGCCCCTACGAGCAGTACTTC.

About this clonotype: This may come from a read error, since a much larger clone is one base off. The chain has TRBV28 and TRBJ1-1; a possible D gene is TRBD1 (5 bases). CDR3 length: 15 residues. From germline, CDR1 is MDHEN and CDR2 SYDVKM. The V end lost 5 bases, the J end lost 3 bases, and 16 bases lay between the germline ends. CDR3 DNA: TGTGCCAGCAGTATCCTCCGAGGGGCTTACACTGAAGCTTTCTTT. Translation gives CASSILRGAYTEAFF.

This clonotype has at least ten counts. The chain joins TRBV28 to TRBJ1-2; TRBD1 aligns across 8 bases. The CDR3 runs to 17 residues. Germline V gene lookup returns CDR1 MDHEN and CDR2 SYDVKM. V lost 5 bases to trimming and J lost 5 bases; unmatched junction nucleotides: 16. The CDR3 DNA sequence: TGTGCCAGCAGTCCCCACCATGGACAGGGTCGATGGTATGGCTACACCTTC. Translated: CASSPHHGQGRWYGYTF.

This clonotype was recorded at least ten times. The CDR3 DNA sequence: TGTGCCAGCAGCGCCCATACTAGCGGGGGGGTGAACACCGGGGAGCTGTTTTTT. Translated: CASSAHTSGGVNTGELFF. V is TRBV4-2 and J is TRBJ2-2; 13 bases are a match to TRBD2. J lost 1 base, V lost 5 bases, and 7 bases had no gene match. CDR1 and CDR2 from the germline V gene are LGHNA and YNFKEQ. This CDR3 has 18 residues.

This clonotype was picked up many times. V gene TRBV5-1 combines with J gene TRBJ2-7; the match to TRBD2 covers 13 bases. V was pared by 4 bases and J by 0 bases, with 4 bases of the junction left unmatched. CDR3 length: 16 amino acids. Germline V gene lookup returns CDR1 SGHRS and CDR2 YFSETQ. The CDR3 sequence is CASSTGLAGISYEQYF. CDR3 coding DNA: TGCGCCAGCAGCACGGGACTAGCGGGGATCTCCTACGAGCAGTACTTC.

This clonotype was observed many times. The genes are TRBV5-1 and TRBJ2-3, with TRBD2 identical over 7 bases. Trimming took 4 bases from V and 3 from J; bases not matched to a gene: 11. From germline, CDR1 is SGHRS and CDR2 YFSETQ. CDR3 length equals 16 residues. CDR3 in DNA: TGCGCCAGCAGCACCGGCGGGAGCCCCTATACAGATACGCAGTATTTT. This translates into CASSTGGSPYTDTQYF.

The gene calls are TRBV30 and TRBJ2-1; D call uncertain. The V gene's germline CDR1 is GTSNPN and CDR2 SVGIG (reference sequence). The CDR3 has 13 residues. The ends were cut back, 4 bases at V and 4 bases at J, with 11 bases in the middle. The CDR3 sequence is CAWTLEAYNEQFF. As DNA, the CDR3 is TGTGCCTGGACCCTAGAAGCGTACAATGAGCAGTTCTTC. Full variable domain (remainder filled in from reference TRBV30 and TRBJ2-1): SQTIHQWPATLVQPVGSPLSLECTVEGTSNPNLYWYRQAAGRGLQLLFYSVGIGQISSEVPQNLSASRPQDRQFILSSKKLLLSDSGFYLCAWTLEAYNEQFFGPGTRLTVL.